Listed here are 6 T cell receptor beta chains from one sample, sequenced in a study of identifying expanded T cells in peripheral blood. Libraries were prepared by immunoSEQ multiplex PCR; TCRdb keeps only in-frame clonotypes and omits some of them. The sample lists about 82,000 clones, about 90% seen once, with less than 9.5% in the top ten. Sequenced input: blood. The receptors were sampled from a person between 18 and 75 years old in good health.

The V gene is TRBV2, the J gene TRBJ1-2; no clear D. Germline CDR1 is SNHLY and CDR2 is FYNNEI. V gave up 5 bases and J gave up 5 bases, with 15 bases separating them. This CDR3 region has 14 residues. This CDR3 is CASSLGSATYGYTF. Written as DNA, the CDR3 is TGTGCCAGCAGTCTAGGATCTGCGACATATGGCTACACCTTC.

The DNA of the CDR3 is TGTGCCAGCAGCCCATCGGCTGAGCATGGCTACACCTTC. Amino acid sequence: CASSPSAEHGYTF. V is TRBV7-3 and J is TRBJ1-2; D is undetermined. The CDR3 spans 13 residues. Trimming removed 5 bases from V and 6 bases from J, with 13 bases in between. Germline CDR1 SGHTA, CDR2 FQGTGA.

This chain joins TRBV15 and TRBJ2-5; the match to TRBD1 covers 10 bases. This CDR3 is 16 amino acids long. Germline V gene data show CDR1 as LNHNV and CDR2 as YYDKDF (reference sequence). V dropped 1 base and J dropped 1; count of bases not matched to a gene: 3. CDR3 sequence: CATSRGQGAVQETQYF. CDR3 bases: TGTGCCACCAGCAGAGGACAGGGGGCGGTCCAAGAGACCCAGTACTTC. The whole variable domain, filled in from reference TRBV15 and TRBJ2-5, reads DAMVIQNPRYQVTQFGKPVTLSCSQTLNHNVMYWYQQKSSQAPKLLFHYYDKDFNNEADTPDNFQSRRPNTSFCFLDIRSPGLGDTAMYLCATSRGQGAVQETQYFGPGTRLLVL.

This clone was recorded once. The J gene is TRBJ1-1, the V gene TRBV7-2, with D possibly being TRBD1 (6 bases). With 4 bases removed from V and 1 base from J, the gap between germline ends came to 13 bases. CDR1 and CDR2 (germline): SGHTA, FQGNSA. The CDR3 totals 15 residues. The CDR3, as DNA: TGTGCCAGCAGCTCGACACAGGGAGGGAACACTGAAGCTTTCTTT. This sequence encodes CASSSTQGGNTEAFF.

V usage is TRBV2 and J usage is TRBJ2-2; 10 bases align to TRBD1. The V gene's germline CDR1 is SNHLY and CDR2 FYNNEI. CDR3 length: 15 residues. V dropped 5 bases and J dropped 4; count of bases not matched to a gene: 4. CDR3 protein: CASSSGTGVTGELFF. The CDR3 DNA is TGTGCCAGCAGTTCCGGGACAGGGGTCACCGGGGAGCTGTTTTTT.

The chain employs TRBV27 and TRBJ1-2, with 9 positions matching TRBD1. There are 13 residues in the CDR3. The trim removed 6 bases at V and 4 bases at J, leaving 3 bases unmatched. The V gene's germline CDR1 is MNHEY and CDR2 SMNVEV (reference sequence). The CDR3 protein is CASRMTGGYGYTF. CDR3 in DNA: TGTGCCAGCAGAATGACAGGGGGCTATGGCTACACCTTC.